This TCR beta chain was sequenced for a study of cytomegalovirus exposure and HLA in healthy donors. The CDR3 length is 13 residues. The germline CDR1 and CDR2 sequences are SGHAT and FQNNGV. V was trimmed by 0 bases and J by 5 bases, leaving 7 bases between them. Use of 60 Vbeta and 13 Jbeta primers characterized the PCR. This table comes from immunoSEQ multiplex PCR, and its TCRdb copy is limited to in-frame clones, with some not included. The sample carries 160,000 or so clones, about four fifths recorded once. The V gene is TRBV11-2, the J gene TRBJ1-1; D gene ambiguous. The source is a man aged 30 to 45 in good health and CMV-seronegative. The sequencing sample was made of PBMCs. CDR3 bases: TGTGCCAGCAGCTTAGAAGGCGGGACTGAAGCTTTCTTT. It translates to CASSLEGGTEAFF.